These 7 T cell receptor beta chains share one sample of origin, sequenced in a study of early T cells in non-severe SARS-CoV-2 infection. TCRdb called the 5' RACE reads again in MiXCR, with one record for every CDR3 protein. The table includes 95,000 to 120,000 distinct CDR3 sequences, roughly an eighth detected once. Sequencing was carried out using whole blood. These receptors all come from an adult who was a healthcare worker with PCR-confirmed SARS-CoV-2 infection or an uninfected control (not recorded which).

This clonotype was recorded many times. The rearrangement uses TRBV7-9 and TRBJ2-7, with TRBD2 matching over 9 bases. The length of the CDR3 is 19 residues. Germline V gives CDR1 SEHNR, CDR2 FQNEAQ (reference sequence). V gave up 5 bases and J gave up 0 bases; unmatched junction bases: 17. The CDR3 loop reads CASSPSGAGGLPSSYEQYF. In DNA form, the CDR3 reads TGTGCCAGCAGCCCTAGTGGAGCGGGGGGCCTCCCTAGCTCCTACGAGCAGTACTTC. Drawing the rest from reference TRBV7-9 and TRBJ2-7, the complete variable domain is DTGVSQNPRHKITKRGQNVTFRCDPISEHNRLYWYRQTLGQGPEFLTYFQNEAQLEKSRLLSDRFSAERPKGSFSTLEIQRTEQGDSAMYLCASSPSGAGGLPSSYEQYFGPGTRLTVT.

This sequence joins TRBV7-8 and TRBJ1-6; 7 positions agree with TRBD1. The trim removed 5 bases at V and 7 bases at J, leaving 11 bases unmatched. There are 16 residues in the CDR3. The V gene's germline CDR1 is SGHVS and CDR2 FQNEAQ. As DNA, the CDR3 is TGTGCCAGCAGCATAGACCGGGACAGACTAAATTCACCCCTCCACTTT. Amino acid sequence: CASSIDRDRLNSPLHF.

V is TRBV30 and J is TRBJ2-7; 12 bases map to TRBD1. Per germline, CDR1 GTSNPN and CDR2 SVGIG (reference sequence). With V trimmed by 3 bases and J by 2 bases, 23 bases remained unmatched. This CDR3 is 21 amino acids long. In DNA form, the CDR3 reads TGTGCCTGGAGCCGCCTAAGGTCGGGACAGGGGGCTTTTGTCCCTACCTACGAGCAGTACTTC. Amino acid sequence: CAWSRLRSGQGAFVPTYEQYF.

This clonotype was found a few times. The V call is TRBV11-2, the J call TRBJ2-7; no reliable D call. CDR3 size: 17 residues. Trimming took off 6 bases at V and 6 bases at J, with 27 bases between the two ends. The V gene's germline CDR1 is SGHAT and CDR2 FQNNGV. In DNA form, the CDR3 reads TGTGCCAGCAGTCTCCGGTCTGGGTTTTCGTTGTTTATCGAGCAGTACTTC. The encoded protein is CASSLRSGFSLFIEQYF.

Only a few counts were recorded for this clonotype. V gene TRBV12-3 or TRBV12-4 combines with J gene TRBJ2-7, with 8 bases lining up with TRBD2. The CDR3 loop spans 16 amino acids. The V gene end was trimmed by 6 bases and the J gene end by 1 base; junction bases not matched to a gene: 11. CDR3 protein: CASSQTTSGKSYEQYF. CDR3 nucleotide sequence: TGTGCCAGCAGCCAAACCACTAGCGGAAAATCCTACGAGCAGTACTTC.

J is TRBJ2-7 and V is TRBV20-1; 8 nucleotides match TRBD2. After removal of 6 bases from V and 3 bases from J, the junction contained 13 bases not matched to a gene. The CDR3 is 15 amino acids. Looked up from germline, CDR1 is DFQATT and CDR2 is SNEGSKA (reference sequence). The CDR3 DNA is TGCAGTGCCCGAGACGGGCGGGAGGCCTTCTACGAGCAGTACTTC. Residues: CSARDGREAFYEQYF.

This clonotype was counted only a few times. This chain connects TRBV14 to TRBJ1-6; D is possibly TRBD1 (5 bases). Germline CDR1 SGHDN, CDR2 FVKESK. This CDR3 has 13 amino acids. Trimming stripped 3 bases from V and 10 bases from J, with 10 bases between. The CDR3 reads CASSQPEGSPLHF. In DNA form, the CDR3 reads TGTGCCAGCAGCCAGCCCGAGGGGTCACCCCTCCACTTT. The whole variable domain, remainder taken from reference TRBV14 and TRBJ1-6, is EAGVTQFPSHSVIEKGQTVTLRCDPISGHDNLYWYRRVMGKEIKFLLHFVKESKQDESGMPNNRFLAERTGGTYSTLKVQPAELEDSGVYFCASSQPEGSPLHFGNGTRLTVT.